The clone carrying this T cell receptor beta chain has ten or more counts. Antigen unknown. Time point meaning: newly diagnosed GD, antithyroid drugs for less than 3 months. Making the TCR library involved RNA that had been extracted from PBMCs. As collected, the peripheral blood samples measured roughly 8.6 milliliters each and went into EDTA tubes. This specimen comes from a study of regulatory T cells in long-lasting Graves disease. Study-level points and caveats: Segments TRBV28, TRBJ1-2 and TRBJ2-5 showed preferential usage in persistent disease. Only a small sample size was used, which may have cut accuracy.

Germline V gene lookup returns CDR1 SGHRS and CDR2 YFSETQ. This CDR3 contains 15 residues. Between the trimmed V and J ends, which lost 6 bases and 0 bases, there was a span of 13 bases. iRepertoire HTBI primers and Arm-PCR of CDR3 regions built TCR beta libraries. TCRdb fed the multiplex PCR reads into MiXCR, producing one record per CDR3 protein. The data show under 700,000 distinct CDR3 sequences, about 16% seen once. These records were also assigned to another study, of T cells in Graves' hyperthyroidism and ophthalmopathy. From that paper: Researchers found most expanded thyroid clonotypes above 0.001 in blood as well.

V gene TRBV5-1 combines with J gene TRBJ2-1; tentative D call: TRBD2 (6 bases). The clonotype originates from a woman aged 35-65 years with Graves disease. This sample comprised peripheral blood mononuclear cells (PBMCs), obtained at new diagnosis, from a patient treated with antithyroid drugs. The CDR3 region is CASNLAESSYNEQFF. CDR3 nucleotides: TGCGCCAGCAACTTAGCGGAGAGCTCCTACAATGAGCAGTTCTTC.